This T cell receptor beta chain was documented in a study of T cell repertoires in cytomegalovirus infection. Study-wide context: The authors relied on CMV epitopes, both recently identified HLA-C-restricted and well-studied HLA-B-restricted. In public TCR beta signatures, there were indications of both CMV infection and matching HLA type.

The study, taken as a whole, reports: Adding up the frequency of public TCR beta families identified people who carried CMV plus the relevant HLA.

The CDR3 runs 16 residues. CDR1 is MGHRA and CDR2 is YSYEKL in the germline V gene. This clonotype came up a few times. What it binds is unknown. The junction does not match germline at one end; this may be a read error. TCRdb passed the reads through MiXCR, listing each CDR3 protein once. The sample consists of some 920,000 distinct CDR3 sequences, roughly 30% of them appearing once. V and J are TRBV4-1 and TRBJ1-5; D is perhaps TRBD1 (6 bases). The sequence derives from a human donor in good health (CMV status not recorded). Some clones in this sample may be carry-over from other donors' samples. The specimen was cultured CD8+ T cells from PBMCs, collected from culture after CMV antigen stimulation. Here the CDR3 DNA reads TGTGCCAGCAGCCAAGGGGAGGACAGCTCCAATCAGCCCCAGCATTTT. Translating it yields CASSQGEDSSNQPQHF.